This paragraph reports one T cell receptor beta chain. Its binding antigen is unknown. Per-base qualities were not stored, and no clone one base away is much larger. The cysteine opens and the phenylalanine closes a CDR3 of 13 amino acids. Solely the CDR3 DNA is kept, with 39 bases framed from the first base. From a lookup of the germline V gene (reference sequence), CDR1 and CDR2 are SEHNR and FQNEAQ. Cut back by 5 bases and 6 bases, the V and J ends lie 11 bases apart. These data are taken from a study of CD8 T cells in Susac syndrome (dated by TCRdb to the late 2010s). About the full investigation: The study used repertoire sequencing to test whether antigen drove CD8+ T cell activation and differentiation in Susac syndrome. Clonality of the CD8+ T cell repertoire was compared between eleven to twelve healthy donors, roughly 14 Susac syndrome patients and about 15 multiple sclerosis patients. The paper's findings and limits, for the study overall: The number of individuals in the TCR sequencing and HLA analysis was recognized as being relatively small.

RNA was extracted using the RNeasy kit, and roughly 0.5 to 1 microgram was reverse transcribed with random hexamers. The immunoSEQ multiplex PCR assay, which covers 54 Vbeta and 13 Jbeta segments, was used to amplify TCR beta CDR3 regions. To correct PCR amplification bias, a synthetic template baseline was used for both primer optimization and computational correction. The published analysis was carried out like this. Reads were annotated to V, D and J genes according to IMGT and were analyzed with immunoSEQ Analyzer, with only productive sequences retained. Clonality was computed as one minus Shannon entropy normalized by log2 of the number of productive unique sequences. For each patient and control, public and private clones were evaluated among the 100 most prevalent clones. Clones were defined as Susac-specific if absent from the healthy and MS cohorts, from some 1,000 published viral clones and from other ImmuneACCESS disease sequences. TCRdb passed the public sequencing reads through fastp at Q25 and MiXCR, retaining productive beta sequences. Each CDR3 protein appears once, grouped with its most common genes and DNA. TCRdb, rather than the study authors, made the V and J calls. This sample is represented by a few hundred thousand distinct CDR3 sequences; about 94% of them were singletons. Jointly, the top ten make up 0.1% to 0.15% of the sample.

High-throughput TCR beta sequencing profiled peripheral blood CD8+ and CD4+ T cells from healthy donors, Susac syndrome patients and multiple sclerosis patients. Treatment-naive patients with stable or active relapsing-remitting disease fulfilling revised McDonald criteria were used as multiple sclerosis controls. CD8+ TEMRA cells were enriched by FACS, while bulk CD8+ and CD4+ T cells were purified by magnetic negative isolation. Blood was drawn into EDTA tubes, processed within 24 hours, and PBMCs were isolated by density gradient centrifugation. PBMCs intended for TCR sequencing were cryopreserved in liquid nitrogen and thawed later in a water bath at 37 degrees C. The sorted or isolated CD4+, CD8+ and CD8+ TEMRA cells had a purity of 90% or higher.

This sequence was found in a human donor with multiple sclerosis. The sequencing input was CD8+ T cells from PBMCs. The rearranged chain carries TRBV7-9 and TRBJ2-1, with no reliable assignment of the D segment. The nucleotides read TGTGCCAGCAGCCCCTCTGCTTCCAATGAGCAGTTCTTC. Its protein product is CASSPSASNEQFF.